The rows below give T cell receptor beta chains drawn from one sample of a study of T cell repertoires in cytomegalovirus infection. Using its own MiXCR run on the reads, TCRdb lists one record per CDR3 protein. The sample holds fewer than 950,000 distinct CDR3 sequences, approximately 32% seen once. Antigen specificity for these receptors is unknown. Sequenced material: cultured CD8+ T cells from PBMCs, taken from culture after CMV antigen stimulation. The receptors derive from a human donor in good health (CMV status not recorded). Some clones in this sample may be carry-over from other donors' samples. Both conserved end residues are part of each CDR3. D genes are given only for firm matches. Part of the rows lack a size; the others show once, few, many or a class for expanded clones.

D | J | V | size | CDR3 | DNA
NA | TRBJ1-1 | TRBV7-9 | NA | CASSLLSDPRTEAFF | TGTGCCAGCAGCTTACTATCGGACCCAAGGACTGAAGCTTTCTTT
TRBD2 | TRBJ2-7 | TRBV4-2 | NA | CASSHGSGTGSYEQYF | TGTGCCAGCAGCCATGGAAGCGGGACGGGATCCTACGAGCAGTACTTC
NA | TRBJ1-1 | TRBV27 | few | CASSLSRTADTEAFF | TGTGCCAGCAGTTTATCCCGGACGGCAGACACTGAAGCTTTCTTT
TRBD2 | TRBJ2-5 | TRBV11-3 | NA | CASSALAGEETQYF | TGTGCCAGCAGCGCCCTAGCGGGGGAAGAGACCCAGTACTTC
NA | TRBJ1-5 | TRBV6-2/TRBV6-3 | few | CASSYVKGSNQPQHF | TGTGCCAGCAGTTACGTTAAGGGTAGCAATCAGCCCCAGCATTTT
TRBD1 | TRBJ1-2 | TRBV4-3 | NA | CASSQDRSEFYGYTF | TGCGCCAGCAGCCAGGACAGGTCCGAGTTCTATGGCTACACCTTC
TRBD2 | TRBJ2-1 | TRBV6-2/TRBV6-3 | once | CASSSTSGGAHLFF | TGTGCCAGCAGTTCGACTAGCGGGGGGGCCCATCTGTTCTTC
NA | TRBJ1-1 | TRBV12-3/TRBV12-4 | few | CASSPWEAYTEAFF | TGTGCCAGCAGCCCCTGGGAGGCTTATACTGAAGCTTTCTTT
NA | TRBJ1-2 | TRBV9 | few | CASSVGTPMGYTF | TGTGCCAGCAGCGTCGGGACTCCTATGGGGTACACCTTC
NA | TRBJ2-1 | TRBV5-1 | NA | CASSPDRIEVLTYNEQFF | TGCGCCAGCAGCCCAGACAGGATTGAGGTCTTAACCTACAATGAGCAGTTCTTC
NA | TRBJ2-1 | TRBV6-2/TRBV6-3 | NA | CASSYLRYNEQFF | TGTGCCAGCAGTTACCTGCGATACAATGAGCAGTTCTTC
TRBD1 | TRBJ2-5 | TRBV2 | NA | CASSDPKWAGGVETQYF | TGTGCCAGCAGTGATCCTAAATGGGCAGGGGGCGTGGAGACCCAGTACTTC
TRBD2 | TRBJ2-1 | TRBV7-2 | many | CASSAFSGGSEQFF | TGTGCCAGCAGCGCTTTCAGCGGGGGGAGTGAGCAGTTCTTC
NA | TRBJ1-3 | TRBV7-9 | NA | CASSVRQDGNTIYF | TGTGCCAGCAGCGTGCGACAGGACGGAAACACCATATATTTT
NA | TRBJ2-3 | TRBV12-3/TRBV12-4 | few | CASSLLAFTDTQYF | TGTGCCAGCAGTCTACTAGCTTTCACAGATACGCAGTATTTT
NA | TRBJ1-2 | TRBV27 | NA | CASSLTRLSYGYTF | TGTGCCAGCAGTCTGACCAGACTGAGCTATGGCTACACCTTC
TRBD1 | TRBJ1-1 | TRBV7-6 | NA | CASRTGGNTAAFF | TGTGCCAGCAGGACAGGGGGGAACACTGCAGCTTTCTTT
NA | TRBJ2-7 | TRBV12-5 | NA | CASGFGVSYEQYF | TGTGCTAGTGGCTTCGGGGTATCCTACGAGCAGTACTTC
NA | TRBJ1-5 | TRBV6-5 | NA | CASSYSATNQPQHF | TGTGCCAGCAGTTACTCAGCTACCAATCAGCCCCAGCATTTT
TRBD2 | TRBJ2-1 | TRBV7-3 | NA | CASSPTGGGHYEQFF | TGTGCCAGCAGTCCTACCGGCGGGGGGCACTATGAGCAGTTCTTC
TRBD2 | TRBJ2-1 | TRBV5-1 | few | CASSPPPRGDPYNEQFF | TGCGCCAGCAGCCCGCCCCCTCGGGGGGACCCCTACAATGAGCAGTTCTTC
NA | TRBJ2-2 | TRBV7-9 | NA | CASSFPRGPHPNTGELFF | TGTGCCAGCAGCTTCCCCAGGGGCCCGCATCCGAACACCGGGGAGCTGTTTTTT
NA | TRBJ1-5 | TRBV27 | NA | CASSFGGDQPQHF | TGTGCCAGCAGTTTTGGGGGAGATCAGCCCCAGCATTTT
NA | TRBJ2-1 | TRBV5-3 | NA | CASSYWGPGNEQFF | TGTGCCAGCAGTTATTGGGGCCCTGGGAATGAGCAGTTCTTC
NA | TRBJ2-5 | TRBV27 | NA | CASSLRDEGKTQYF | TGTGCCAGCAGTTTAAGGGACGAAGGAAAGACCCAGTACTTC
NA | TRBJ2-1 | TRBV5-4 | NA | CASYGTSYNEQFF | TGTGCCAGCTATGGGACCTCCTACAATGAGCAGTTCTTC
TRBD1 | TRBJ1-2 | TRBV5-4 | NA | CASSGGTGSKSGYTF | TGTGCCAGCAGCGGGGGGACAGGGAGTAAAAGTGGCTACACCTTC
NA | TRBJ2-2 | TRBV11-2 | few | CASSPYGTRNTGELFF | TGTGCCAGCAGCCCTTACGGTACACGGAACACCGGGGAGCTGTTTTTT
NA | TRBJ1-2 | TRBV27 | NA | CASNGQFGDYGYTF | TGTGCCAGCAATGGACAGTTCGGCGACTATGGCTACACCTTC
NA | TRBJ2-3 | TRBV27 | NA | CASSWGTSTDTQYF | TGTGCCAGCAGTTGGGGGACTAGCACAGATACGCAGTATTTT
NA | TRBJ1-4 | TRBV7-9 | few | CASSLAEGGSTNEKLFF | TGTGCCAGCAGCTTAGCGGAGGGGGGCTCAACTAATGAAAAACTGTTTTTT
NA | TRBJ2-3 | TRBV19 | few | CASSIVWGRSTDTQYF | TGTGCCAGTAGTATAGTTTGGGGGCGATCGACAGATACGCAGTATTTT
NA | TRBJ1-1 | TRBV27 | NA | CASSRKGKGTEAFF | TGTGCCAGCAGTAGAAAGGGGAAGGGAACTGAAGCTTTCTTT
TRBD1 | TRBJ1-1 | TRBV5-4 | NA | CASSLGSRGETEAFF | TGTGCCAGCAGCTTGGGATCCAGGGGGGAGACTGAAGCTTTCTTT
NA | TRBJ2-7 | TRBV27 | few | CASSLVGQSSYEQYF | TGTGCCAGCAGTTTAGTTGGCCAGAGCTCCTACGAGCAGTACTTC
TRBD1 | TRBJ1-1 | TRBV13 | NA | CASSHQLKEGAPGTEAFF | TGTGCCAGCAGCCACCAGCTTAAAGAGGGGGCGCCAGGTACTGAAGCTTTCTTT
TRBD1 | TRBJ2-7 | TRBV12-3/TRBV12-4 | few | CASSSPGTGFYEQYF | TGTGCCAGCAGTTCTCCCGGGACAGGGTTTTACGAGCAGTACTTC
TRBD2 | TRBJ2-2 | TRBV2 | NA | CASNGAGVDTGELFF | TGTGCCAGCAACGGGGCGGGGGTTGACACCGGGGAGCTGTTTTTT
NA | TRBJ1-1 | TRBV20-1 | NA | CSARDGETEAFF | TGCAGTGCTAGAGATGGGGAGACTGAAGCTTTCTTT
TRBD2 | TRBJ2-7 | TRBV12-3/TRBV12-4 | few | CASSFRGGHSYEQYF | TGTGCCAGCAGTTTTCGGGGGGGGCATTCCTACGAGCAGTACTTC
NA | TRBJ2-3 | TRBV7-2 | many | CASSFGSGLAATDTQYF | TGTGCCAGCAGCTTCGGCTCAGGGCTAGCCGCGACAGATACGCAGTATTTT
NA | TRBJ2-7 | TRBV12-3/TRBV12-4 | NA | CASKGSGTYEQYF | TGTGCCAGCAAAGGTTCAGGGACCTACGAGCAGTACTTC
NA | TRBJ1-6 | TRBV7-2 | NA | CASRQEQYNSPLHF | TGTGCCAGCCGACAGGAGCAATATAATTCACCCCTCCACTTT
TRBD2 | TRBJ2-5 | TRBV7-9 | few | CASRREDQETQYF | TGTGCCAGCAGACGGGAGGACCAAGAGACCCAGTACTTC
NA | TRBJ2-7 | TRBV29-1 | NA | CSVEGGAGYEQYF | TGCAGCGTTGAAGGGGGAGCCGGATACGAGCAGTACTTC
NA | TRBJ1-4 | TRBV4-1 | NA | CASSQVSRVGEKLFF | TGCGCCAGCAGCCAAGTATCCAGAGTGGGGGAAAAACTGTTTTTT
NA | TRBJ1-1 | TRBV4-1 | NA | CASSQDAGSAEAFF | TGCGCCAGCAGCCAAGATGCTGGAAGCGCTGAAGCTTTCTTT
NA | TRBJ2-3 | TRBV9 | NA | CASNVDRTQGGADTQYF | TGTGCCAGCAACGTAGACAGGACTCAGGGTGGTGCAGATACGCAGTATTTT
TRBD1 | TRBJ1-2 | TRBV27 | many | CASVGRVPVTGSYYGYTF | TGTGCCAGCGTGGGGAGGGTTCCTGTGACAGGGTCATACTATGGCTACACCTTC